Described below is a single T cell receptor (beta chain) sequence and its context. The target of this receptor is not known. No much larger clone exists at a distance of one base, and base qualities are not known. These data originate in a study of persistence of HIV-infected CD4 T cells (dated by TCRdb to about 2020). Study-wide context: Suppressive ART had been received by participants for a median of roughly 8 years. In the cross-participant TCR cluster analysis, 8 participants were included for CMV and more than five participants were included for Gag. Peripheral blood samples of up to 180 mL were obtained at multiple time points, with the exception of two participants, for whom leukapheresis was performed at a single time point. The clonality of all cells in each sorted population was measured by TCRbeta sequencing, and the clonality of infected cells was measured by proviral sequencing. CMV- and HIV-1 Gag-responding CD4+ T cells were isolated from ART-treated individuals so that antigen-driven clonal expansion of HIV-1-infected cells could be examined. Paper-wide results and their limitations: Degenerate expanded CDR3beta sequences were enriched in antigen-responding cells, suggesting convergent selection of CD4+ responses to CMV and Gag. Only a small number of individuals took part in the study, and only a limited range of antigens was tested. Within the same sorted populations, how oligoclonal the TCRs were correlated with how oligoclonal the proviruses were. Because the TCR analyses were done in bulk, restricting them to just the rare CMV-responding cells that actually carried HIV-1 proviruses was not possible. TCRbeta richness in CMV- and Gag-responding cells was significantly lower than in anti-CD3/anti-CD28-responding cells; CMV-responding cells had higher oligoclonality than CD3/CD28-stimulated and Gag-responding cells.

The immunoSEQ hsTCRB assay version 4 in survey mode was used to sequence TCRbeta repertoires from genomic DNA. For TCRbeta sequencing, genomic DNA was diluted to roughly 10 ng/uL, and up to about 1 ug was used per sample. The authors' pipeline ran thus. TCRbeta data analysis was done in ImmunoSeq Analyzer 3.0, and diversity was calculated on productive nucleotide rearrangements. Using the Immunarch R package, the improved Chao index served to estimate lower-bound TCR diversity and the Gini coefficient served to estimate clonality. When different nucleotide rearrangements encoded the same CDR3beta amino acid sequence, each rearrangement was treated as a distinct clonotype. Differential abundance analysis identified TCRbeta sequences significantly enriched in antigen-responding cells relative to anti-CD3/anti-CD28-activated cells. GLIPH2 grouped TCRs by predicted peptide-MHC specificity, both within each participant and across combined participant data sets. Held by TCRdb, this immuneACCESS table contains in-frame sequences only and omits some clones. Under half of the omission traces to an unresolved V gene where checked; the cause of the rest is unknown. V, J and clone size are those of that table, while D and trimming were read from the DNA. Within this sample are tens of thousands of clones, with around 74% of them counted one time only. The ten top clones hold less than 2% of the sample.

Counted from cysteine to phenylalanine, this CDR3 has 17 amino acids. Kept here is only the CDR3 DNA, which spans 51 bases and is read in frame from base 1. From V the trimming removes 4 bases and from J it removes 9 bases, while the gene matches leave 12 bases of the junction unaccounted for. The germline V gene (reference sequence) provides CDR1 LNHNV and CDR2 YYDKDF. The sample's treatment or condition, from its label and the paper: suppressive antiretroviral therapy. A pool of overlapping 15-mer peptides from HIV-1 Gag, at 0.9 to 1 ug per peptide per mL, was used to stimulate the cells. Responding CD4+ T cells were sorted by upregulation of both CD40 ligand and CD69. Participants were HIV-1-infected adults who started suppressive ART during chronic infection. Plasma HIV-1 RNA had been undetectable (below 50 copies/mL) in participants for at least 4 years. To be included, participants needed a CD4+ T cell count above 400 cells/uL and a positive CMV serology. Before stimulation, PBMCs were isolated using density centrifugation and then depleted of CD8+ T cells. For about 20 hours, CD8-depleted PBMCs were stimulated with anti-CD28/CD49d costimulation, a CD40-blocking antibody, and enfuvirtide, which was added to prevent new infections. Cell sorting was performed on a Beckman Coulter MoFlo Legacy or XDP sorter, and dead cells were excluded with propidium iodide. For samples with more than one million cells, genomic DNA was extracted with the QIAamp DNA Mini Kit, and for all other samples the Quick-DNA Microprep Kit was used.

Recombination connected TRBV15 to TRBJ2-1; TRBD2 fits 13 bases in the junction. The input for sequencing was CD4+ T cells sorted from PBMCs after roughly 18-hour stimulation, taken from a patient who received antiretroviral therapy. The sample's cell subset or site label, decoded: CD40L+CD69+ CD4 T cells responding to HIV-1 Gag peptides. This TCR derives from an adult man with HIV who was CMV-seropositive. In nucleotides, the sequence is TGTGCCACCAGCACTAAACTAGCGGGGGGGCTGTCATTTGAGCAGTTCTTC. This sequence encodes CATSTKLAGGLSFEQFF.